The 13 T cell receptor beta chains presented below share a single source sample, sequenced in a study of shared clonotypes between healthy human individuals. The table came from immunoSEQ multiplex PCR; TCRdb's copy has only in-frame clones and leaves some out. The data show about 1 million clones, with around 76% seen just once and about 1.4% held by the top ten. Sequenced sample: memory CD4+ T cells sorted from blood. Subset described: CD45RA-negative fraction. These receptors came from a man aged 18 to 30 in good health.

The chain links TRBV5-8 to TRBJ2-3, with 9 bases that match TRBD2. CDR3 length: 16 residues. Germline V gene lookup returns CDR1 SGHTS and CDR2 YDEGEE. The J segment lost 4 bases and the V segment lost 0 bases, leaving 6 bases of the junction unmatched. CDR3 DNA sequence: TGTGCCAGCAGCTTGGCGGGCGGGAGGGCATCAGATACGCAGTATTTT. The encoded protein is CASSLAGGRASDTQYF.

This clone was recorded only once. This chain connects TRBV5-6 to TRBJ2-7; 11 positions agree with TRBD2. The V gene's germline CDR1 is SGHDT and CDR2 YYEEEE. CDR3 length: 15 residues. The junction had 5 bases not matched to a gene; V was cut back by 4 bases and J by 2 bases. In DNA form, the CDR3 reads TGTGCCAGCAGCCCACTAGCGGGAGAGACCTACGAGCAGTACTTC. Amino acid sequence: CASSPLAGETYEQYF.

The J gene is TRBJ2-7, the V gene TRBV12-1. TRBV12-1 is tagged as a pseudogene. The CDR3 consists of 13 residues. CDR3 in amino acids: CASSFAEPYEQYF. DNA for the CDR3: TGTGCCAGCAGCTTTGCGGAACCCTACGAGCAGTACTTC.

The chain recombines TRBV27 with TRBJ2-5; D may be TRBD2 (6 bases). This CDR3 spans 16 amino acids. The germline V gene encodes CDR1 MNHEY and CDR2 SMNVEV (reference sequence). V was shortened by 3 bases and J by 3 bases, with 17 bases between the two germline ends. CDR3 DNA: TGTGCCAGCAGTTTCTCGGGACTCCGTAGGGAAGAGACCCAGTACTTC. Encoded protein: CASSFSGLRREETQYF.

This clone was counted only a few times. The chain carries TRBV11-2 and TRBJ2-7, with 8 bases lining up with TRBD2. The ends lost 1 base at V and 2 bases at J; junction bases unmatched: 4. The CDR3 length is 15 residues. Germline V gene sequence: CDR1 SGHAT, CDR2 FQNNGV. In nucleotides, the CDR3 is TGTGCCAGCAGCTTAGCGGGTAGCGGGGCCTACGAGCAGTACTTC. Translation: CASSLAGSGAYEQYF.

The CDR3 loop is CAGQVTTNEKLFF. The CDR3 DNA sequence: TGTGCCGGCCAGGTGACAACTAATGAAAAACTGTTTTTT. J is TRBJ1-4 and V is TRBV18; unclear D gene. There are 13 residues in the CDR3. V gave up 11 bases and J gave up 0 bases, with 10 bases separating them. Germline assignment: CDR1 KGHSH and CDR2 LQKENI.

The chain links TRBV5-1 to TRBJ2-5; 12 bases match TRBD1. Germline CDR1 is SGHRS and CDR2 is YFSETQ. The junction had 19 bases not matched to a gene; V was cut back by 2 bases and J by 2 bases. There are 21 residues in the CDR3. CDR3 protein: CASSFPGQGATSGYPQETQYF. CDR3 in DNA: TGCGCCAGCAGCTTTCCGGGACAGGGGGCAACTAGCGGGTATCCACAAGAGACCCAGTACTTC.

Turning to this clone: Other DNA sequences within the sample encode an identical CDR3. V is TRBV18 and J is TRBJ2-7; 11 bases match TRBD1. Per germline, CDR1 KGHSH and CDR2 LQKENI. The CDR3 runs 15 residues. Trimming at V came to 2 bases and at J to 0 bases, leaving 0 bases not matched to a gene. CDR3 amino acids: CASSPGTGGSYEQYF. CDR3 DNA sequence: TGTGCCAGCTCACCAGGGACAGGGGGCTCCTACGAGCAGTACTTC.

The rearrangement uses TRBV4-1 and TRBJ2-5; 11 bases align to TRBD2. The trim removed 4 bases at V and 2 bases at J, leaving 6 bases unmatched. This CDR3 contains 16 residues. Germline CDR1 reads MGHRA; CDR2 reads YSYEKL. The CDR3 bases are TGCGCCAGCAGCCTCGGGGTAGCGGGGGGGCAAGAGACCCAGTACTTC. It specifies CASSLGVAGGQETQYF.

This clone was detected only a few times. DNA for the CDR3: TGCGCCAGCAGCCCCGGGACTAGCGGGAGTTTAGTGTCCTACAATGAGCAGTTCTTC. Protein product: CASSPGTSGSLVSYNEQFF. V gene TRBV5-1 combines with J gene TRBJ2-1; TRBD2 matches at 14 bases. The J segment lost 1 base and the V segment lost 4 bases, leaving 10 bases of the junction unmatched. Germline CDR1 and CDR2: SGHRS and YFSETQ. This CDR3 has 19 amino acids. The variable domain in full, completed from reference TRBV5-1 and TRBJ2-1, reads KAGVTQTPRYLIKTRGQQVTLSCSPISGHRSVSWYQQTPGQGLQFLFEYFSETQRNKGNFPGRFSGRQFSNSRSEMNVSTLELGDSALYLCASSPGTSGSLVSYNEQFFGPGTRLTVL.

The rearrangement uses TRBV4-3 and TRBJ2-3; possibly TRBD2 for D (5 bases). This CDR3 spans 16 amino acids. The germline V gene has CDR1 LGHNA and CDR2 YSLEER. Between the trimmed V and J ends, which lost 1 base and 2 bases, there was a span of 13 bases. The CDR3 is CASSQAGTLNTDTQYF. CDR3 DNA sequence: TGCGCCAGCAGCCAAGCGGGAACGCTCAACACAGATACGCAGTATTTT.

The gene calls are TRBV5-1 and TRBJ2-5; no clear D gene. V was pared by 2 bases and J by 4 bases, with 9 bases between. The CDR3 spans 13 residues. Germline CDR1 and CDR2: SGHRS and YFSETQ. CDR3 in amino acids: CASSFSPRETQYF. Written as DNA, the CDR3 is TGCGCCAGCAGCTTCAGCCCGAGAGAGACCCAGTACTTC.

The sample holds one count of this clone. The V call is TRBV4-1, the J call TRBJ1-4, with a tentative D call TRBD1 (5 bases). The V and J ends lost 4 bases and 14 bases respectively, with 14 bases between them. Germline V gives CDR1 MGHRA, CDR2 YSYEKL. CDR3 length equals 12 residues. CDR3 coding DNA: TGCGCCAGCAGCCGATCGGGAGGGGTCCTGTTTTTT. It encodes CASSRSGGVLFF.